Listed below are T cell receptor beta chains from one sample, sequenced in a study of Tregs in tolerant kidney transplant recipients. Using immunoSEQ multiplex PCR, the repertoire was profiled, and TCRdb retains in-frame clones only, with some absent. The data hold about 81,000 clones, with about 91% observed a single time. The material sequenced was CD4+ T cells from blood (PBMCs), taken 24 months after the transplant. These receptor sequences come from a human patient who received a combined kidney and bone marrow transplant. Certain T cells may be donor cells from the graft. CDR3s include the opening cysteine and the closing phenylalanine or tryptophan. The D gene is left open where the match is weak. Only some rows state a clone size, as once, few, many or a class for expanded clones.

>TRBJ2-7|.|TRBV19|.
TGTGCCAGTAGTATGGGACACTCCTACGAGCAGTACTTC
CASSMGHSYEQYF
>TRBJ1-4|few|TRBV19|TRBD1
TGTGCCAGTAGAGGGGACAGGAAACACACAACTAATGAAAAACTGTTTTTT
CASRGDRKHTTNEKLFF
>TRBJ2-5|.|TRBV6-6|TRBD2
TGTGCCAGCAGTCCGGGACTAGCGTCAGAGACCCAGTACTTC
CASSPGLASETQYF
>TRBJ2-3|.|TRBV19|TRBD1
TGTGCCAGTACCAGCAGGGACAGTTTCGCAGATACGCAGTATTTT
CASTSRDSFADTQYF
>TRBJ1-5|.|TRBV11-2|.
TGTGCCAGCAGCCGGTACAGCAATCAGCCCCAGCATTTT
CASSRYSNQPQHF
>TRBJ2-5|once|TRBV7-2|.
TGTGCCAGCAGCTTAGAGGCATGGGGGGTAGAGACCCAGTACTTC
CASSLEAWGVETQYF
>TRBJ2-3|.|TRBV5-1|TRBD2
TGCGCCAGCAGCTTGATGACTAGCGGGGGGGTAGGGCTAAGAACGCAGTATTTT
CASSLMTSGGVGLRTQYF
>TRBJ1-5|once|TRBV7-2|.
TGTGCCAGCAGCTTAGTAGGAGGGGCAGAGGGTCAGCCCCAGCATTTT
CASSLVGGAEGQPQHF
>TRBJ2-7|.|TRBV18|.
TGTGCCAGCTCCCTTTCAGGCCCCCCCTCATACGAGCAGTACTTC
CASSLSGPPSYEQYF
>TRBJ2-7|once|TRBV30|TRBD2
TGTGCCTGGAGCACACTAGCGGGTTTTTACGAGCAGTACTTC
CAWSTLAGFYEQYF
>TRBJ2-1|.|TRBV7-9|TRBD1
TGTGCCAGCAGAACCGGGACAGGGGGATCAAATGAGCAGTTCTTC
CASRTGTGGSNEQFF
>TRBJ2-3|.|TRBV6-6|.
TGTGCCAGCAGTTACAAGGGGTTGGATACGCAGTATTTT
CASSYKGLDTQYF
>TRBJ2-3|.|TRBV5-1|TRBD2
TGCGCCAGCAGCGCGACTAGCGGGGGGGCAGATACGCAGTATTTT
CASSATSGGADTQYF
>TRBJ2-7|once|TRBV7-9|TRBD1
TGTGCCAGCAGCTTAGTAGGGGGCGTATCCTACGAGCAGTACTTC
CASSLVGGVSYEQYF
>TRBJ2-7|.|TRBV5-1|.
TGCGCCAGCAGCCTGGGGCCAGAGGGATCCTACGAGCAGTACTTC
CASSLGPEGSYEQYF
>TRBJ2-4|.|TRBV5-1|TRBD1
TGCGCCAGCAGCTTGGCAGGGGGCCGGTCCAAAAACATTCAGTACTTC
CASSLAGGRSKNIQYF
>TRBJ1-2|.|TRBV11-2|.
TGTGCCAGCAGTCCTTACTTCTATGGCTACACCTTC
CASSPYFYGYTF
>TRBJ1-4|.|TRBV6-1|.
TGTGCCAGCCGGGCCGGGGATGAAAAACTGTTTTTT
CASRAGDEKLFF
>TRBJ2-7|.|TRBV6-5|TRBD1
TGTGCCAGCAGTTACTACGGACAGGGGTCCTACGAGCAGTACTTC
CASSYYGQGSYEQYF
>TRBJ2-3|once|TRBV29-1|.
TGCAGCGTTGAAAAGGCAGGGTTGGGTGTTACGCAGTATTTT
CSVEKAGLGVTQYF
>TRBJ1-1|once|TRBV19|.
TGTGCCAGTAGTATAACAAGGGCAGGGGCGCTTTCTGAAGGGACTGAAGCTTTCTTT
CASSITRAGALSEGTEAFF
>TRBJ2-1|.|TRBV7-6|.
TGTGCCAGCAGCCCCCTAGGGGCGTACAATGAGCAGTTCTTC
CASSPLGAYNEQFF
>TRBJ2-5|once|TRBV5-1|.
TGCGCCAGCTCGGGGTGGCAAGGAGAGACCCAGTACTTC
CASSGWQGETQYF
>TRBJ1-4|once|TRBV30|TRBD1
TGTGCCTGGAGTAGCCGACAGGGTTATCAAAAACTGTTTTTT
CAWSSRQGYQKLFF
>TRBJ1-1|.|TRBV28|TRBD1
TGTGCCAGCAGGACGACAGCAGGGGGCTGGAGCACTGAAGCTTTCTTT
CASRTTAGGWSTEAFF
>TRBJ1-5|.|TRBV6-5|.
TGTGCCAGCAGTTCGGACACCCCCGGGCAGCCCCAGCATTTT
CASSSDTPGQPQHF
>TRBJ2-1|.|TRBV29-1|TRBD2
TGCAGCGTCACCGGGACTAGCGGGAGTTCCCCCCGCAGCTCCTACAATGAGCAGTTCTTC
CSVTGTSGSSPRSSYNEQFF
>TRBJ1-1|.|TRBV9|.
TGTGCCAGCAGCGTAGACCCCTCAGGCGTTACTGAAGCTTTCTTT
CASSVDPSGVTEAFF
>TRBJ2-3|once|TRBV28|.
TGTGCCAGCAGTTTGGGGCAAGCTAGCACAGATACGCAGTATTTT
CASSLGQASTDTQYF
>TRBJ2-1|.|TRBV4-2|TRBD1
TGTGCCAGCAGCCCAGGGACAGGGGGCATCAATGAGCAGTTCTTC
CASSPGTGGINEQFF
>TRBJ2-7|.|TRBV10-1|TRBD2
TGCGCCAGCAGTAACCACCGACTAGCCCAAGATTACGAGCAGTACTTC
CASSNHRLAQDYEQYF
>TRBJ1-2|.|TRBV2|TRBD1
TGTGCCTGCCAGGGGGACGACTATGGCTACACCTTC
CACQGDDYGYTF
>TRBJ2-7|.|TRBV7-6|TRBD1
TGTGCCAGCAGCTTCGGGACAGGGGTAAGCGAGCAGTACTTC
CASSFGTGVSEQYF
>TRBJ1-2|.|TRBV30|.
TGTGCCTGGAGTAAGGGAGGTAGCTATGGCTACACCTTC
CAWSKGGSYGYTF
>TRBJ1-4|once|TRBV30|TRBD1
TGTGCCCCCCAGATTGGACAGGGGCTTCATAATGAAAAACTGTTTTTT
CAPQIGQGLHNEKLFF
>TRBJ2-7|.|TRBV4-3|.
TGCGCCAGCAGCCACTTACCAGGGGATGGGTACGAGCAGTACTTC
CASSHLPGDGYEQYF
>TRBJ2-1|.|TRBV6-5|.
TGTGCCAGCAGTTACCAAGGGGTCGGATCGAATGAGCAGTTCTTC
CASSYQGVGSNEQFF
>TRBJ2-7|.|TRBV27|.
TGTGCCAGCAAAAAGCGCCCCTCCTACGAGCAGTACTTC
CASKKRPSYEQYF
>TRBJ2-1|.|TRBV29-1|.
TGCAGCGTTAGACAGAGCTACAATGAGCAGTTCTTC
CSVRQSYNEQFF
>TRBJ2-2|.|TRBV7-2|TRBD1
TGTGCCAGCAGCGGGACAGGGATGGGCGGGGAGCTGTTTTTT
CASSGTGMGGELFF
>TRBJ2-6|.|TRBV7-9|.
TGTGCCAGCAGAACACTCGGGAGAGCTGGGGCCAACGTCCTGACTTTC
CASRTLGRAGANVLTF
>TRBJ1-2|.|TRBV30|.
TGTGCCTGGAGCGTGGGACTTATCTATTATGGCTACACCTTC
CAWSVGLIYYGYTF
>TRBJ1-6|.|TRBV5-5|.
TGTGCCAGCAGCTTGCGGTCGGATAATTCACCCCTCCACTTT
CASSLRSDNSPLHF
>TRBJ2-7|.|TRBV7-9|.
TGTGCCAGCAGCGGCCCGCGGGAGCAGTACTTC
CASSGPREQYF
>TRBJ1-5|.|TRBV21-1|.
TGTGCCAGCAGCAAAGTTTGGCGGATCTCCTCCAAGCCCCAGCATTTT
CASSKVWRISSKPQHF
>TRBJ1-4|.|TRBV28|TRBD1
TGTGCCAGCAGTGCCGGGACAGCTAATGAAAAACTGTTTTTT
CASSAGTANEKLFF
>TRBJ1-3|.|TRBV7-2|.
TGTGCCAGCAGCTTAGTGGGCAGGGACTCTGGAAACACCATATATTTT
CASSLVGRDSGNTIYF
>TRBJ1-5|.|TRBV30|.
TGTGCCTGGAGTGTACTTCGCAATCAGCCCCAGCATTTT
CAWSVLRNQPQHF
>TRBJ2-1|.|TRBV29-1|.
TGCAGCGTCCTAGGGGGGGGCCGAAGCAATGAGCAGTTCTTC
CSVLGGGRSNEQFF
>TRBJ2-2|.|TRBV5-1|TRBD2
TGCGCCAGCAGCACCCGCTCTCCGACGGCGGGGGGGGCCGGGGAGCTGTTTTTT
CASSTRSPTAGGAGELFF
>TRBJ2-2|.|TRBV6-1|.
TGTGCCAGCAGTGAAGGTTTCGGGAACACCGGGGAGCTGTTTTTT
CASSEGFGNTGELFF
>TRBJ2-5|.|TRBV27|.
TGTGCCAGCAGTCGTCAGGGGAAGGGACAAGAGACCCAGTACTTC
CASSRQGKGQETQYF
>TRBJ1-5|.|TRBV19|.
TGTGCCAGTAGTATTGGGCAGGGGCCACAGCCCCAGCATTTT
CASSIGQGPQPQHF
>TRBJ2-2|.|TRBV9|.
TGTGCCAGCAGCGTAGTGGGCGCCCCGAACACCGGGGAGCTGTTTTTT
CASSVVGAPNTGELFF
>TRBJ1-2|.|TRBV7-3|.
TGTGCCAGCAGCTTGAATGGGGGGGGAGCGGGAAGTCGAGGCTACACCTTC
CASSLNGGGAGSRGYTF
>TRBJ2-5|once|TRBV10-3|TRBD1
TGTGCCATCAGTTCCGGGACAGGGCAGCAAGAGACCCAGTACTTC
CAISSGTGQQETQYF